Sequencing of this T cell receptor beta chain was carried out in a study of blood T cell repertoires in COVID-19. The wider study: Sites in the United States, Italy and Spain provided acute and convalescent COVID-19 samples. PBMCs, B-cell-depleted T cells, or T cells provided the cDNA or gDNA that made up the material.

Profiled with immunoSEQ multiplex PCR; TCRdb holds only in-frame clones, not every one. Among 360,000 or so clones listed, roughly 86% were seen once. This CDR3 comprises 14 residues. Germline CDR1 and CDR2: MNHEY and SVGAGI. V shed 6 bases, J shed 3 bases, and the junction held 3 bases outside the gene matches. The count of this clone is one. Participants' reported clinical history set cohort assignment. In the 2 weeks before study entry, exposed participants met a COVID-19 case, which was PCR-confirmed or clinician-diagnosed. This sequence was found in a woman in her 30s who had been exposed to COVID-19. The rearrangement uses TRBV6-5 and TRBJ1-3, with 9 bases that match TRBD1. Sequencing used PBMCs or T cells enriched from blood (not recorded which). CDR3 bases: TGTGCCAGCAGCCCGGACAGGGGTGGAAACACCATATATTTT. The encoded protein is CASSPDRGGNTIYF.